This paragraph reports one T cell receptor beta chain. Primers included in the PCR were 60 Vbeta and 13 Jbeta primers. The assay was immunoSEQ multiplex PCR, and TCRdb's table has in-frame clones only and misses some. Of 130,000 or so clones in the sample, roughly three quarters were seen once. The germline V gene has CDR1 SQVTM and CDR2 ANQGSEA. V dropped 5 bases and J dropped 6 bases, with 15 bases sitting between them. CDR3 length: 13 residues. These data are taken from a study of cytomegalovirus exposure and HLA in healthy donors. The source is a woman in her late teens or twenties in good health and CMV-seronegative. Specimen: PBMCs. This chain connects TRBV29-1 to TRBJ2-3, with D possibly being TRBD2 (5 bases). The CDR3 DNA follows: TGCAGCGTTTACCAGGACTCCGGGGATACGCAGTATTTT. It codes for CSVYQDSGDTQYF.